Shown below are 3 T cell receptor beta chains from a single sample sequenced in a study of follicular helper T cells after annual influenza vaccination. Generated by immunoSEQ multiplex PCR, the TCRdb table keeps only in-frame clones and is missing some. The sample shows some 2,200 clones, more than 70% of them seen only once. Documented time point: 2015-2016 season, pre-vaccination. The specimen was CXCR5- memory CD4+ T cells sorted from blood, collected on the day of influenza vaccination. All receptors derive from an adult who received the influenza vaccine.

The gene calls are TRBV30 and TRBJ2-3; D is tentatively TRBD1 or TRBD2 (5 bases each). Germline V CDR1 and CDR2: GTSNPN, SVGIG (reference sequence). V lost 0 bases to trimming and J lost 7 bases, with 23 bases between them. The CDR3 is 17 residues long. CDR3 region: CAWSVPMGAGFTHTQYF. Here the CDR3 DNA reads TGTGCCTGGAGTGTACCTATGGGAGCAGGGTTCACTCATACGCAGTATTTT.

This clone was seen a few times. The J gene is TRBJ1-6, the V gene TRBV5-6; D is perhaps TRBD1 (6 bases). The germline gives CDR1 SGHDT, CDR2 YYEEEE. Between the trimmed V and J ends, which lost 3 bases and 7 bases, there was a span of 17 bases. This CDR3 spans 16 amino acids. The CDR3 sequence is CASSSSGGTLNSPLHF. The CDR3 bases are TGTGCCAGCAGCTCCTCAGGAGGGACATTAAATTCACCCCTCCACTTT. The full variable domain, rest sourced from reference TRBV5-6 and TRBJ1-6, is DAGVTQSPTHLIKTRGQQVTLRCSPKSGHDTVSWYQQALGQGPQFIFQYYEEEERQRGNFPDRFSGHQFPNYSSELNVNALLLGDSALYLCASSSSGGTLNSPLHFGNGTRLTVT.

This chain connects TRBV28 to TRBJ2-1; TRBD2 aligns across 10 bases. The CDR3 is made up of 15 amino acids. The germline gives CDR1 MDHEN, CDR2 SYDVKM. V gave up 5 bases and J gave up 5 bases; unmatched junction bases: 6. CDR3 residues: CASSPGLAEHNEQFF. The CDR3 DNA is TGTGCCAGCAGTCCCGGACTAGCGGAGCACAATGAGCAGTTCTTC.